The 28 T cell receptor beta chains below were found in one sample sequenced in a study of regulatory T cells in long-lasting Graves disease. Time point defined: persistent/refractory GD, antithyroid drugs over 5 years with positive TRAb. With RNA extracted from PBMCs as input, the TCR library was made. To make TCR beta libraries, researchers used iRepertoire HTBI primers and Arm-PCR of CDR3 regions. MiXCR, applied by TCRdb to the multiplex PCR reads, yields one record per CDR3 protein. Among roughly 430,000 distinct CDR3 sequences listed, around 20% were seen once. The sample was peripheral blood mononuclear cells (PBMCs), taken when the disease was refractory, from a patient treated with antithyroid drugs. The receptors shown here come from a female donor with Graves disease.

The rearrangement joins TRBV5-1 to TRBJ1-1, with D possibly TRBD1 on 5 matching bases. Germline V gives CDR1 SGHRS, CDR2 YFSETQ. Trimming pared 1 base from V and 5 bases from J, leaving 24 bases between. This CDR3 has 18 amino acids. In DNA form, the CDR3 reads TGCGCCAGCAGCTTGTCGCTAGATCAATACCAGGGAGGTACTGAAGCTTTCTTT. Protein sequence: CASSLSLDQYQGGTEAFF. The full variable domain, completed using reference TRBV5-1 and TRBJ1-1, is KAGVTQTPRYLIKTRGQQVTLSCSPISGHRSVSWYQQTPGQGLQFLFEYFSETQRNKGNFPGRFSGRQFSNSRSEMNVSTLELGDSALYLCASSLSLDQYQGGTEAFFGQGTRLTVV.

This clonotype was picked up many times. This chain joins TRBV6-1 and TRBJ1-2; a weak D match, TRBD1 (6 bases). Per germline, CDR1 MNHNS and CDR2 SASEGT. Deletions cut 1 base from V and 3 bases from J, with 12 bases between. This CDR3 region has 15 residues. CDR3 DNA sequence: TGTGCCAGCAGTGAAGTTGGGGGCTGGGACTATGGCTACACCTTC. It codes for CASSEVGGWDYGYTF.

This clonotype was counted many times. The chain employs TRBV28 and TRBJ2-1, with D possibly matching TRBD2 (5 bases). The CDR3 has 16 residues. V shed 4 bases and J shed 0 bases, with 13 bases lying between them. Germline V gene sequence: CDR1 MDHEN, CDR2 SYDVKM. The DNA of the CDR3 is TGTGCCAGCAGTTCGCAAGCGGTCAGCTCCTACAATGAGCAGTTCTTC. It yields the protein CASSSQAVSSYNEQFF.

There are many counts of this clonotype. The chain couples TRBV6-2 or TRBV6-3 to TRBJ2-5, with D possibly TRBD1 on 6 matching bases. The germline V gene encodes CDR1 MNHEY and CDR2 SVGEGT. The CDR3 contains 14 residues. Trimming took off 4 bases at V and 8 bases at J, with 17 bases between the two ends. The chain's CDR3 is CASSSTGTPYTQYF. The CDR3 DNA follows: TGTGCCAGCAGTTCCACCGGGACACCGTACACCCAGTACTTC.

This clonotype was counted between two and nine times. The rearrangement uses TRBV28 and TRBJ1-3; D call uncertain. V was trimmed by 2 bases and J by 0 bases, leaving 11 bases between them. The CDR3 is made up of 16 amino acids. Germline V gene lookup returns CDR1 MDHEN and CDR2 SYDVKM. As DNA, the CDR3 is TGTGCCAGCAGTTTAGGTCAGAACCTCTCTGGAAACACCATATATTTT. Protein sequence: CASSLGQNLSGNTIYF.

This clonotype was counted many times. The chain joins TRBV6-5 to TRBJ2-4, with a possible D match to TRBD1 (6 bases). V was shortened by 4 bases and J by 7 bases, with 17 bases between the two germline ends. Germline V lookup: CDR1 MNHEY, CDR2 SVGAGI. This CDR3 region has 15 residues. In nucleotides, the CDR3 is TGTGCCAGCAGTTCGAACAGGGAAGTAGAGAACATTCAGTACTTC. Its protein is CASSSNREVENIQYF.

This clonotype has only one observation. V is TRBV20-1 and J is TRBJ1-6; D perhaps matches TRBD1 (6 bases). Germline loops: CDR1 DFQATT, CDR2 SNEGSKA (reference sequence). The CDR3 loop spans 14 amino acids. The V and J ends lost 6 bases and 6 bases respectively, with 15 bases between them. The CDR3 region has the DNA TGCAGTGCACCCCCCGGGGGGCCTAATTCACCCCTCCACTTT. It encodes CSAPPGGPNSPLHF.

This clonotype was counted ten times or more. The rearrangement joins TRBV2 to TRBJ2-7; 7 bases match TRBD1. CDR3 length equals 13 residues. The J segment lost 6 bases and the V segment lost 6 bases, leaving 8 bases of the junction unmatched. From germline, CDR1 is SNHLY and CDR2 FYNNEI. This CDR3 reads CASSQTGLAEQYF. Here the CDR3 DNA reads TGTGCCAGCAGCCAGACAGGGCTCGCCGAGCAGTACTTC.

Here the CDR3 reads CATSRDLSSLEQYF. The CDR3 DNA sequence: TGTGCCACCAGCAGAGATCTAAGCTCCCTGGAGCAGTACTTC. This chain links TRBV15 with TRBJ2-7; D is uncertain. V shed 0 bases and J shed 7 bases, with 13 bases lying between them. CDR3 length: 14 residues. Germline V gives CDR1 LNHNV, CDR2 YYDKDF (reference sequence).

The chain carries TRBV20-1 and TRBJ2-7, with 9 bases matching TRBD2. J was trimmed by 10 bases and V by 6 bases; bases with no gene match: 16. The CDR3 is 14 residues long. CDR1 is DFQATT, CDR2 SNEGSKA, per germline (reference sequence). The CDR3 here is CSAATTSGADGQYF. The CDR3 DNA sequence: TGCAGTGCAGCTACGACTAGCGGAGCCGACGGACAGTACTTC.

The rearrangement uses TRBV4-1 and TRBJ2-7; perhaps TRBD2 as D (6 bases). The CDR3 contains 14 residues. The germline V gene has CDR1 MGHRA and CDR2 YSYEKL. Trimming removed 3 bases at V and 7 bases at J, with 16 bases between. The CDR3 region is CASSQVGIRGEQYF. The CDR3 DNA reads as TGCGCCAGCAGCCAGGTGGGCATTCGGGGGGAGCAGTACTTC.

Many counts were recorded for this clonotype. The chain employs TRBV7-3 and TRBJ2-2, with D uncertain. The CDR3 spans 15 residues. CDR1 and CDR2 (germline): SGHTA, FQGTGA. Trimming stripped 5 bases from V and 2 bases from J, with 12 bases between. CDR3 in amino acids: CASSPSAINTGELFF. As DNA, the CDR3 is TGTGCCAGCAGCCCAAGCGCTATAAACACCGGGGAGCTGTTTTTT.

This chain links TRBV9 with TRBJ2-7; D remains ambiguous. The V and J ends lost 4 bases and 0 bases respectively, with 17 bases between them. Per the germline V gene, CDR1 is SGDLS and CDR2 is YYNGEE. The CDR3 covers 16 residues. The CDR3 here is CASSPVGGFSSYEQYF. The CDR3 coding sequence is TGTGCCAGCAGCCCCGTGGGCGGCTTTAGCTCCTACGAGCAGTACTTC.

CDR3 residues: CASSLAGASGSHEQYF. The CDR3 nucleotides are TGTGCCAGCAGCTTAGCGGGGGCTAGCGGGAGTCACGAGCAGTACTTC. The genes are TRBV7-2 and TRBJ2-7; TRBD2 matches 10 bases. CDR1 and CDR2 (germline): SGHTA, FQGNSA. The CDR3 contains 16 residues. Trimming removed 0 bases from V and 5 bases from J; junction bases left unmatched: 7.

This clonotype was seen many times. This sequence joins TRBV7-8 and TRBJ2-5; 7 bases map to TRBD2. CDR1 is SGHVS and CDR2 is FQNEAQ in the germline V gene. This CDR3 contains 15 residues. With 4 bases clipped from V and 4 bases from J, the junction kept 9 bases outside the gene matches. CDR3 sequence (DNA): TGTGCCAGCAGCTCTTACCGCGGGAGCGGAGAGACCCAGTACTTC. This gives the protein CASSSYRGSGETQYF. Full variable domain (outside the CDR3, taken from reference TRBV7-8 and TRBJ2-5): GAGVSQSPRYKVAKRGQDVALRCDPISGHVSLFWYQQALGQGPEFLTYFQNEAQLDKSGLPSDRFFAERPEGSVSTLKIQRTQQEDSAVYLCASSSYRGSGETQYFGPGTRLLVL.

This chain links TRBV30 with TRBJ2-7; TRBD2 matches at 12 bases. V dropped 5 bases and J dropped 2; count of bases not matched to a gene: 16. The germline V gene encodes CDR1 GTSNPN and CDR2 SVGIG (reference sequence). This CDR3 is built from 18 residues. The DNA for the CDR3 is TGTGCCTGGCGGGACAGGGGAGGACTAGCGGGGACCCCCTACGAGCAGTACTTC. As protein: CAWRDRGGLAGTPYEQYF.

In its sample, this clonotype was seen a few times. J is TRBJ2-7 and V is TRBV5-1, with 8 bases that match TRBD2. Germline lookup yields CDR1 SGHRS and CDR2 YFSETQ. Unmatched junction bases numbered 5, after V lost 4 bases and J lost 5 bases. CDR3 length equals 13 residues. In DNA form, the CDR3 reads TGCGCCAGCAGCCCGGGGGGGGAGGACGAGCAGTACTTC. It translates to CASSPGGEDEQYF.

This clonotype was recorded many times. The chain carries TRBV7-3 and TRBJ2-2; D unclear. This CDR3 is 12 amino acids long. Germline loops: CDR1 SGHTA, CDR2 FQGTGA. Trimming shortened V by 5 bases and J by 3 bases, and 4 bases separated the two germline ends. CDR3 sequence (DNA): TGTGCCAGCAGCCCCGACACCGGGGAGCTGTTTTTT. Translating it yields CASSPDTGELFF.

This chain uses TRBV4-1 with TRBJ2-3; D not resolved. V shed 1 base and J shed 6 bases, with 5 bases lying between them. The CDR3 consists of 12 residues. In germline, CDR1 is MGHRA, CDR2 YSYEKL. The CDR3 spells CASSQVPDTQYF. In DNA form, the CDR3 reads TGCGCCAGCAGCCAAGTCCCGGATACGCAGTATTTT.

This clonotype has at least ten counts. The chain couples TRBV28 to TRBJ1-2; maybe TRBD1 (6 bases). Trimming left V 6 bases short and J 4 bases short, with 12 bases between. The CDR3 extends over 13 amino acids. The V gene's germline CDR1 is MDHEN and CDR2 SYDVKM. The CDR3 DNA reads as TGTGCCAGCAGAACCAGGGGCCCCTATGGCTACACCTTC. This translates into CASRTRGPYGYTF.

This chain connects TRBV6-5 to TRBJ1-1; no firm D call. Germline assignment: CDR1 MNHEY and CDR2 SVGAGI. The V and J ends lost 2 bases and 5 bases respectively, with 15 bases between them. The CDR3 length is 15 residues. The CDR3 here is CASSYPSLAGTEAFF. The CDR3 DNA is TGTGCCAGCAGTTACCCAAGTCTTGCGGGGACTGAAGCTTTCTTT.

This clonotype was detected many times. This rearrangement joins TRBV28 to TRBJ2-7; TRBD1 matches at 10 bases. Trimming cost V 6 bases and J 5 bases; bases outside gene matches: 7. This CDR3 spans 14 amino acids. Germline V gene data show CDR1 as MDHEN and CDR2 as SYDVKM. This CDR3 reads CASRRTGGIHEQYF. In nucleotides, the CDR3 is TGTGCCAGCAGACGGACAGGGGGAATCCACGAGCAGTACTTC.

Only a few counts were recorded for this clonotype. The chain couples TRBV3-1 to TRBJ2-3; a weak D match, TRBD1 (6 bases). The V end was cut by 6 bases, the J end by 6 bases, with 13 bases between. This CDR3 region has 13 residues. Germline V gene data show CDR1 as LGHDT and CDR2 as YNNKEL (reference sequence). CDR3 bases: TGTGCCAGCAGACAGGGTGGATTCGATACGCAGTATTTT. It yields the protein CASRQGGFDTQYF.

This clonotype was seen only a few times. The chain uses TRBV6-5 and TRBJ1-4; D gene ambiguous. Looked up from germline, CDR1 is MNHEY and CDR2 is SVGAGI. The CDR3 runs to 14 residues. With 2 bases removed from V and 5 bases from J, the gap between germline ends came to 9 bases. The CDR3 sequence: CASSYRQRNEKLFF. The CDR3 bases are TGTGCCAGCAGTTACCGTCAGAGGAATGAAAAACTGTTTTTT.

The chain combines TRBV7-2 with TRBJ2-7; no clear D gene. Germline V gives CDR1 SGHTA, CDR2 FQGNSA. This CDR3 has 13 residues. The V end was cut by 4 bases, the J end by 4 bases, with 11 bases between. CDR3 DNA: TGTGCCAGCAGCTCGGGTCCTAAATACGAGCAGTACTTC. Amino acids: CASSSGPKYEQYF.

Only a few counts were recorded for this clonotype. The chain carries TRBV18 and TRBJ2-5; D possibly corresponds to TRBD1 (6 bases). Looked up from germline, CDR1 is KGHSH and CDR2 is LQKENI. CDR3 length: 13 residues. The ends were cut back, 5 bases at V and 5 bases at J, with 12 bases in the middle. DNA for the CDR3: TGTGCCAGCTCAGAACAGGGCACGGAGACCCAGTACTTC. It encodes CASSEQGTETQYF.

The chain couples TRBV4-1 to TRBJ1-4, with D possibly being TRBD1 (5 bases). Trimming shortened V by 4 bases and J by 4 bases, and 19 bases separated the two germline ends. The CDR3 has 17 residues. Germline V gives CDR1 MGHRA, CDR2 YSYEKL. CDR3: CASSLLRAGQGNEKLFF. Here the CDR3 DNA reads TGCGCCAGCAGCCTTCTACGGGCGGGGCAGGGTAATGAAAAACTGTTTTTT.

This clonotype has just a few counts. This chain joins TRBV29-1 and TRBJ1-1, with D possibly matching TRBD1 (5 bases). The germline V gene has CDR1 SQVTM and CDR2 ANQGSEA. The V end lost 6 bases, the J end lost 11 bases, and 16 bases lay between the germline ends. The CDR3 totals 11 residues. The CDR3 loop reads CSVQGPEGAFF. For the CDR3, the DNA is TGCAGCGTCCAGGGCCCGGAGGGGGCTTTCTTT.